The 17 T cell receptor beta chains listed next were all sequenced from one sample in a study of shared clonotypes between healthy human individuals. Only in-frame clones appear in the TCRdb table, and some are missing; sequencing was by immunoSEQ multiplex PCR. Altogether hundreds of thousands of clones are present, around 78% being singletons, with the ten largest covering roughly 2%. The material sequenced was memory CD4+ T cells sorted from blood. Subset noted: CD45RA-negative fraction. Receptors originate from a woman aged 30 to 39 in good health.

In DNA form, the CDR3 reads TGTGCCAGCAAACAGCCTGGATCTGTAGCCTACGAGCAGTACTTC. Its protein is CASKQPGSVAYEQYF. The gene calls are TRBV27 and TRBJ2-7; D gene unclear. Looked up from germline, CDR1 is MNHEY and CDR2 is SMNVEV (reference sequence). The CDR3 covers 15 residues. The V end lost 7 bases, the J end lost 2 bases, and 18 bases lay between the germline ends.

The chain recombines TRBV9 with TRBJ2-7; tentatively, D is TRBD1 or TRBD2 (5 bases each). There are 15 residues in the CDR3. The ends were cut back, 2 bases at V and 3 bases at J, with 15 bases in the middle. Per germline, CDR1 SGDLS and CDR2 YYNGEE. The CDR3 sequence: CASSVGVMNGYEQYF. For the CDR3, the DNA is TGTGCCAGCAGCGTGGGGGTAATGAACGGCTACGAGCAGTACTTC.

V and J are TRBV5-4 and TRBJ1-3; 11 bases fit TRBD1. V shed 4 bases, J shed 3 bases, and the junction held 6 bases outside the gene matches. From germline, CDR1 is SGHNT and CDR2 YYREEE (reference sequence). The CDR3 is made up of 16 amino acids. Written as DNA, the CDR3 is TGTGCCAGCAGCCCAGGACAGGGGGCTAGTGGAAACACCATATATTTT. Translating it yields CASSPGQGASGNTIYF.

The CDR3 sequence: CASSLTRTALGTQYF. The CDR3, as DNA: TGTGCCAGCAGCTTAACCAGGACAGCCCTAGGGACCCAGTACTTC. The chain links TRBV28 to TRBJ2-5; weak D call: TRBD1 (6 bases). The CDR3 is 15 amino acids. Per the germline V gene, CDR1 is MDHEN and CDR2 is SYDVKM. The V end was cut by 6 bases, the J end by 7 bases, with 21 bases between. The entire variable domain, with the rest obtained from reference TRBV28 and TRBJ2-5, is as follows: DVKVTQSSRYLVKRTGEKVFLECVQDMDHENMFWYRQDPGLGLRLIYFSYDVKMKEKGDIPEGYSVSREKKERFSLILESASTNQTSMYLCASSLTRTALGTQYFGPGTRLLVL.

This clone was counted a few times. The chain joins TRBV7-9 to TRBJ2-4, with D perhaps matching TRBD2 (5 bases). The CDR3 is 17 amino acids. Germline lookup yields CDR1 SEHNR and CDR2 FQNEAQ (reference sequence). V was pared by 1 base and J by 0 bases, with 13 bases between. CDR3 in DNA: TGTGCCAGCAGCTTAGGATTGGGAGCGCTAGCCAAAAACATTCAGTACTTC. It yields the protein CASSLGLGALAKNIQYF.

CDR3 amino acids: CASSLAGTSGIPYEQYF. The CDR3 DNA follows: TGTGCCAGCAGCTTAGCGGGGACTAGCGGGATTCCCTACGAGCAGTACTTC. The gene calls are TRBV7-8 and TRBJ2-7; 13 bases are shared with TRBD2. The CDR3 consists of 17 residues. The germline V gene has CDR1 SGHVS and CDR2 FQNEAQ. After removal of 0 bases from V and 2 bases from J, the junction contained 4 bases not matched to a gene.

The chain has TRBV28 and TRBJ2-3; D possibly corresponds to TRBD2 (5 bases). The ends were cut back, 7 bases at V and 3 bases at J, with 35 bases in the middle. Germline loops: CDR1 MDHEN, CDR2 SYDVKM. CDR3 length equals 21 residues. The CDR3 sequence is CASTISVWAGEKSGGTDTQYF. For the CDR3, the DNA is TGTGCCAGCACCATATCGGTTTGGGCGGGTGAGAAGTCAGGTGGAACAGATACGCAGTATTTT.

In its sample, this clone was seen once. The chain links TRBV6-4 to TRBJ1-2; 9 positions agree with TRBD1. CDR1 MRHNA and CDR2 SNTAGT come from the germline V gene. V lost 4 bases, J lost 3 bases, and 6 bases stayed unmatched. The CDR3 extends over 15 amino acids. The CDR3 sequence: CASSAGTGKDYGYTF. CDR3 bases: TGTGCCAGCAGTGCCGGGACAGGGAAGGACTATGGCTACACCTTC.

This chain uses TRBV29-1 with TRBJ2-3; D is perhaps TRBD2 (5 bases). V was pared by 5 bases and J by 2 bases, with 11 bases between. The germline V gene has CDR1 SQVTM and CDR2 ANQGSEA. This CDR3 region has 13 residues. CDR3 sequence reads: CSVLVGVTDTQYF. CDR3 in DNA: TGCAGCGTTCTGGTGGGAGTCACAGATACGCAGTATTTT.

A remark on this clone: This may be a read error, as it is one base from a much larger clone. The CDR3: CSVRAGGYGTRYF. The CDR3 DNA follows: TGCAGCGTGAGGGCAGGGGGATACGGGACCCGGTACTTC. The chain uses TRBV29-1 and TRBJ2-5; 7 positions match TRBD1. CDR1 and CDR2 (germline): SQVTM, ANQGSEA. The CDR3 spans 13 residues.

The chain employs TRBV6-1 and TRBJ2-2; TRBD1 is a possible D gene (5 bases). The germline V gene encodes CDR1 MNHNS and CDR2 SASEGT. Between the trimmed V and J ends, which lost 2 bases and 10 bases, there was a span of 17 bases. This CDR3 contains 15 residues. The CDR3 loop reads CASSEWAGSQAELFF. The CDR3 DNA reads as TGTGCCAGCAGTGAATGGGCAGGGTCCCAAGCGGAGCTGTTTTTT.

CDR3 DNA: TGTGCCACCGGCTGGGGAAAGGACTACAATGAGCAGTTCTTC. Protein product: CATGWGKDYNEQFF. V usage is TRBV15 and J usage is TRBJ2-1; no definite D call. Germline V lookup: CDR1 LNHNV, CDR2 YYDKDF (reference sequence). This CDR3 comprises 14 residues. The V end lost 8 bases, the J end lost 3 bases, and 14 bases lay between the germline ends.

V and J are TRBV7-6 and TRBJ2-1, with TRBD2 matching over 12 bases. The CDR3 loop spans 18 amino acids. Germline assignment: CDR1 SGHVS and CDR2 FNYEAQ. V lost 5 bases and J lost 7; bases outside the gene matches: 15. CDR3 nucleotides: TGTGCCAGCAGCCCGGAAATTTTACTAGCGGGAGGAAAAAATGAGCAGTTCTTC. Translating it yields CASSPEILLAGGKNEQFF. Variable domain in full (rest from reference TRBV7-6 and TRBJ2-1): GAGVSQSPRYKVTKRGQDVALRCDPISGHVSLYWYRQALGQGPEFLTYFNYEAQQDKSGLPNDRFSAERPEGSISTLTIQRTEQRDSAMYRCASSPEILLAGGKNEQFFGPGTRLTVL.

This clone was seen just once. The chain links TRBV28 to TRBJ2-5; D is possibly TRBD2 (5 bases). Trimming removed 6 bases at V and 5 bases at J, with 10 bases between. Per germline, CDR1 MDHEN and CDR2 SYDVKM. The CDR3 is 12 amino acids. The CDR3 DNA reads TGTGCCAGCAGGACGGGGAAGGAGACCCAGTACTTC. The encoded protein is CASRTGKETQYF.

This clone was seen a handful of times. The V and J genes are TRBV28 and TRBJ2-6, with D perhaps matching TRBD2 (5 bases). CDR1 is MDHEN, CDR2 SYDVKM, per germline. Between the trimmed V and J ends, which lost 7 bases and 5 bases, there was a span of 12 bases. The CDR3 is 14 residues long. DNA of the CDR3: TGTGCCAGCACCCGAGGGCAGAGGGCCAACGTCCTGACTTTC. Encoded protein: CASTRGQRANVLTF. Supplemented by reference TRBV28 and TRBJ2-6, the full variable domain reads DVKVTQSSRYLVKRTGEKVFLECVQDMDHENMFWYRQDPGLGLRLIYFSYDVKMKEKGDIPEGYSVSREKKERFSLILESASTNQTSMYLCASTRGQRANVLTFGAGSRLTVL.

This rearrangement joins TRBV19 to TRBJ1-5, with D possibly being TRBD1 (6 bases). Trimming removed 4 bases at V and 2 bases at J, with 21 bases between. Germline CDR1 LNHDA, CDR2 SQIVND (reference sequence). The CDR3 covers 18 residues. The CDR3 DNA reads TGTGCCAGTAGTACCGGCGGGACACCAAATTGGGGCAATCAGCCCCAGCATTTT. It encodes CASSTGGTPNWGNQPQHF.

The CDR3 bases are TGTGCCAGCAGCCGACAGGGGACAAACACCGGGGAGCTGTTTTTT. Residues: CASSRQGTNTGELFF. The chain recombines TRBV6-5 with TRBJ2-2; 8 bases are a match to TRBD1. Germline lookup yields CDR1 MNHEY and CDR2 SVGAGI. The CDR3 is 15 amino acids. V was clipped by 6 bases and J by 2 bases; unmatched bases: 5.